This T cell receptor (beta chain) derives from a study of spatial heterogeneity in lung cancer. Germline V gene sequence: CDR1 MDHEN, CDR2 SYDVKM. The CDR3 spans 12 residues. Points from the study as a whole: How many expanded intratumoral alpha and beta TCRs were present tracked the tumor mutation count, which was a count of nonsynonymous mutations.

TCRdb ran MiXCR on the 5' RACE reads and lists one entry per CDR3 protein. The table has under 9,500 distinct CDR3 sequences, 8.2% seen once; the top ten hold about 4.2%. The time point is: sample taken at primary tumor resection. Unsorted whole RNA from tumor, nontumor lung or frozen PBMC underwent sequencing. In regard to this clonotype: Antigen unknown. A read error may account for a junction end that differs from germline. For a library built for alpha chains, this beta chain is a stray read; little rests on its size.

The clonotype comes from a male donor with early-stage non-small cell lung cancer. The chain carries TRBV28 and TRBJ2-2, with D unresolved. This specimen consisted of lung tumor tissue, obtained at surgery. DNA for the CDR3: TGTGCCACCAGTCTAGGTCCCGGGGAGCTGTTTTTT. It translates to CATSLGPGELFF. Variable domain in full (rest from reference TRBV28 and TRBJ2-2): DVKVTQSSRYLVKRTGEKVFLECVQDMDHENMFWYRQDPGLGLRLIYFSYDVKMKEKGDIPEGYSVSREKKERFSLILESASTNQTSMYLCATSLGPGELFFGEGSRLTVL.